This entry lists 13 T cell receptor beta chains sequenced from one sample in a study of blood T cells in healthy people across ages (dated by TCRdb to the mid-2010s). The library came from 5' RACE. The reads were generated on an Illumina HiSeq 2500. The second PCR ran for roughly 7 to 11 cycles and used a J-beta primer mix along with a sample-barcoded 5' primer. TCRdb's own reprocessing of the public reads used fastp at Q25 and MiXCR and kept productive beta chains. Entries that share a CDR3 protein sequence are merged under the most common genes and DNA. A total of 1,500,000 or so distinct CDR3 sequences appear in this sample, around 55% of them only once. The ten largest clones capture 6.5% to 8% of the sample. The sample comprised blood. The receptors originated from a man between 18 and 29 years old in good health.

V usage is TRBV20-1 and J usage is TRBJ2-7; no reliable D call. Germline lookup yields CDR1 DFQATT and CDR2 SNEGSKA (reference sequence). V lost 0 bases to trimming and J lost 2 bases, with 17 bases between them. The CDR3 sequence is 16 residues long. In DNA form, the CDR3 reads TGCAGTGCTAGAGATCCCGTGGCGTACATTCCCTACGAGCAGTACTTC. Its protein is CSARDPVAYIPYEQYF.

V usage is TRBV7-2 and J usage is TRBJ1-1; possibly TRBD1 for D (5 bases). CDR1 and CDR2 (germline): SGHTA, FQGNSA. The CDR3 loop spans 13 amino acids. With 6 bases removed from V and 4 bases from J, the gap between germline ends came to 12 bases. CDR3 in DNA: TGTGCCAGCAGTCAACGGGGGATCACTGAAGCTTTCTTT. It specifies CASSQRGITEAFF. The full variable domain, rest sourced from reference TRBV7-2 and TRBJ1-1, is GAGVSQSPSNKVTEKGKDVELRCDPISGHTALYWYRQSLGQGLEFLIYFQGNSAPDKSGLPSDRFSAERTGGSVSTLTIQRTQQEDSAVYLCASSQRGITEAFFGQGTRLTVV.

This clonotype was detected a few times. The rearrangement links TRBV15 to TRBJ2-7, with D tentatively TRBD2 (6 bases). In germline, CDR1 is LNHNV, CDR2 YYDKDF (reference sequence). The V gene lost 4 bases and the J gene lost 0 bases, with 13 bases spanning the gap. The CDR3 runs to 15 residues. The CDR3 is CATSTYASVSYEQYF. The CDR3 coding sequence is TGTGCCACCAGCACGTATGCTAGCGTCTCCTACGAGCAGTACTTC.

V gene TRBV21-1 combines with J gene TRBJ1-1; the table calls TRBD1, which could not be checked here. TRBV21-1 counts as a pseudogene. The CDR3 runs 18 residues. This chain's CDR3 is CASSKGPGQGMRVAEAFF. The CDR3 coding sequence is TGTGCCAGCAGCAAAGGTCCGGGACAGGGGATGCGGGTCGCTGAAGCTTTCTTT.

For the CDR3, the DNA is TGTGCCATCAAGGCGGGCGGGAGCGCAACAGATACGCAGTATTTT. It codes for CAIKAGGSATDTQYF. The chain is built from TRBV10-3 and TRBJ2-3; 7 bases agree with TRBD2. Trimming at V came to 7 bases and at J to 3 bases, leaving 10 bases not matched to a gene. Per the germline V gene, CDR1 is ENHRY and CDR2 is SYGVKD. The CDR3 has 15 amino acids.

The J gene is TRBJ1-5, the V gene TRBV3-1; the D is unclear. The CDR3 runs to 17 residues. Germline V lookup: CDR1 LGHDT, CDR2 YNNKEL (reference sequence). Between the trimmed V and J ends, which lost 0 bases and 4 bases, there was a span of 16 bases. The CDR3 region is CASSQDWGTQANQPQHF. CDR3 coding DNA: TGTGCCAGCAGCCAAGATTGGGGTACCCAAGCGAATCAGCCCCAGCATTTT.

The chain joins TRBV10-3 to TRBJ2-1, with D tentatively TRBD1 or TRBD2 (6 bases each). Germline CDR1 reads ENHRY; CDR2 reads SYGVKD. V lost 8 bases, J lost 0 bases, and 20 bases lay in between. CDR3 length equals 17 residues. This chain's CDR3 is CAIGLGGLRSSYNEQFF. In nucleotides, the CDR3 is TGTGCCATCGGATTGGGGGGCCTCCGCAGCTCCTACAATGAGCAGTTCTTC.

This clonotype was counted a single time. The rearrangement joins TRBV27 to TRBJ2-1; 11 nucleotides agree with TRBD2. The V gene end was trimmed by 4 bases and the J gene end by 7 bases; junction bases not matched to a gene: 15. The CDR3 is made up of 18 amino acids. Looked up from germline, CDR1 is MNHEY and CDR2 is SMNVEV (reference sequence). The CDR3: CASSSLLAGGPLINEQFF. Here the CDR3 DNA reads TGTGCCAGCAGTTCCCTCTTAGCGGGAGGGCCGTTGATTAATGAGCAGTTCTTC.

The rearrangement joins TRBV30 to TRBJ2-5, with 8 bases that match TRBD2. V lost 7 bases to trimming and J lost 11 bases; unmatched junction nucleotides: 12. The CDR3 contains 12 residues. CDR1 is GTSNPN, CDR2 SVGIG, per germline (reference sequence). CDR3 residues: CAFTTSVREQYF. CDR3 nucleotides: TGTGCCTTCACGACTAGCGTGCGGGAGCAGTACTTC.

This clonotype was counted between two and nine times. The chain joins TRBV7-9 to TRBJ2-7, with 9 bases that match TRBD1. The CDR3 length is 15 residues. Germline CDR1 and CDR2: SEHNR and FQNEAQ (reference sequence). With V trimmed by 7 bases and J by 2 bases, 9 bases remained unmatched. The CDR3 nucleotides read TGTGCCAGCACCGAGGGGGGGACAGGGACCTACGAGCAGTACTTC. Translating it yields CASTEGGTGTYEQYF.

The chain joins TRBV11-2 to TRBJ2-5; D remains ambiguous. CDR3 length equals 14 residues. Trimming removed 2 bases from V and 4 bases from J, with 11 bases in between. CDR1 and CDR2 (germline): SGHAT, FQNNGV. CDR3 in amino acids: CASSLYLGAETQYF. The CDR3, as DNA: TGTGCCAGCAGCTTATATCTAGGCGCAGAGACCCAGTACTTC.

The J gene is TRBJ2-7, the V gene TRBV4-1; perhaps D is TRBD1 or TRBD2 (6 bases each). Germline-derived CDR1 and CDR2 are MGHRA and YSYEKL. The CDR3 has 16 residues. Trimming took 0 bases from V and 1 from J, leaving 13 bases between them. As DNA, the CDR3 is TGCGCCAGCAGCCAAGAGGGCGGGACACTGTCCTACGAGCAGTACTTC. As protein: CASSQEGGTLSYEQYF.

This chain uses TRBV29-1 with TRBJ2-7; 8 nucleotides align to TRBD1. After removal of 3 bases from V and 7 bases from J, the junction contained 11 bases not matched to a gene. CDR1 is SQVTM, CDR2 ANQGSEA, per germline. The CDR3 loop spans 14 amino acids. CDR3 in DNA: TGCAGCGTTGAGGGCAGGGGGCGCCTGGATGAGCAGTACTTC. Its translation is CSVEGRGRLDEQYF.